This T cell receptor (beta chain) came from a study of blood T cell repertoires in COVID-19. Study details: From the United States, Italy and Spain came samples of acute and convalescent COVID-19. PBMCs, B-cell-depleted T cells, or T cells were the source of the cDNA or gDNA that made up the material.

The authors' processing: Amplified reference gene primers provided the basis for estimating nucleated cell counts. Some clones are missing from TCRdb's copy, which holds only in-frame ones; the method was immunoSEQ multiplex PCR. D and trimming come from the DNA, and the V and J calls and clone size come from that table. The data contain more than 200,000 clones, more than 75% of them singletons. Followed over time, Seattle patients had been enrolled while infection was active. CDR1 and CDR2 from the germline V gene are KGHDR and SFDVKD. CDR3 length: 16 amino acids. Trimming cost V 3 bases and J 5 bases; bases outside gene matches: 9.

Sequencing input: peripheral blood. This sequence was found in a woman aged 55-70 years with COVID-19, enrolled during active disease. The chain uses TRBV24-1 and TRBJ2-5; 9 bases line up with TRBD1. CDR3 amino acids: CATSDARQGGGETQYF. CDR3 bases: TGTGCCACCAGTGATGCCCGACAGGGGGGTGGTGAGACCCAGTACTTC.